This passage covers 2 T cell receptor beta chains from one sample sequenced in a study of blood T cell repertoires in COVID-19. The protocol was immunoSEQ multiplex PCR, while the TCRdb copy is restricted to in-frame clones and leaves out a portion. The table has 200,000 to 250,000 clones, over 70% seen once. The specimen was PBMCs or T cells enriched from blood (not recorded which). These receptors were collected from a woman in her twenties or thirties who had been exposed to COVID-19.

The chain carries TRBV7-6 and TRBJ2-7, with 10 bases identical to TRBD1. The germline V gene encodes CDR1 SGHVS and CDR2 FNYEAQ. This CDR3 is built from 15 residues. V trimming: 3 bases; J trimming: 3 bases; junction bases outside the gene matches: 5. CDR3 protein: CASSLEGQGFYEQYF. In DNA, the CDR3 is TGTGCCAGCAGCTTGGAGGGACAGGGGTTCTACGAGCAGTACTTC.

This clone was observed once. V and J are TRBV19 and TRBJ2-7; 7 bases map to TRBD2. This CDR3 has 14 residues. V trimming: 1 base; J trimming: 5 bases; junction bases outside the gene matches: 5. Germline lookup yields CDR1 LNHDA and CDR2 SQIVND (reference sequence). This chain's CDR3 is CASSIGLALDEQYF. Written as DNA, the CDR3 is TGTGCCAGTAGTATAGGACTAGCATTGGACGAGCAGTACTTC.